The present T cell receptor (beta chain) was sequenced within a study of shared clonotypes between healthy human individuals (dated by TCRdb to 2020 to 2021). Describing the broader study: Two women and a few men aged 18 to 49 years were included in the cohort. Per donor, three plates each were used for CD4 naive and CD4 memory, two for CD8 naive, and one for CD8 memory. To estimate repertoire size and how much clonotype sharing occurs between individuals, the study deeply sequenced the blood TCR repertoires of several healthy adults. Different laboratories and diverse techniques were used to prepare libraries and sequence TCR repertoires, to increase sequencing depth and limit assay-specific biases. Each donor's leukapheresis produced roughly between about 0.9 and 9.5 billion PBMCs. Paper-wide results and their limitations: Pairwise subsampling indicated that sequencing depth was expected to affect the degree of clonotype sharing among donors. Compared with non-shared clonotypes, clonotypes shared by all four sorted-subset donors had higher generation probabilities. Naive subsets generally had larger estimated clonotype richness than memory subsets did. The small number of donors limited the genetic and exposure-history diversity represented. Incomplete sequencing was indicated by rarefaction of sorted-subset datasets, despite the large sequencing depth. Sharing across a handful of donors was observed for approximately 5% of naive CD4, under 4% of naive CD8, about 2.5% of memory CD4, and over 0.3% of memory CD8 clonotypes. Sampling was limited to blood, and TCR repertoires in tissue likely differ from TCR repertoires in blood.

The CDR3 numbers 15 residues from cysteine through phenylalanine. CDR3 DNA only is kept here, 45 bases in frame from base 1. V loses 1 base, J loses 7 bases, and the germline ends lie 14 bases apart. Via the germline V gene, CDR1 is SGHAT and CDR2 FQNNGV. A note on this clone: The antigen it recognizes is unknown. Within one base of it there is no much larger clone, and no base qualities were kept.

Donors were healthy HIV-negative adults with no recently reported acute infections or vaccinations. Every donor was a Caucasian adult living in Nashville, Tennessee, USA. CD4+ T cells were enriched through magnetic negative selection, after which naive cells were positively selected on CD45RA and the remaining negative fraction served as the memory subset. Blood was obtained by leukapheresis, after which PBMCs were separated by Ficoll-Histopaque density gradient centrifugation and cryopreserved in liquid nitrogen vapor phase. Analytical flow cytometry was used to check the purity and quantity of each magnetically sorted T cell population. Each sorted fraction had its genomic DNA isolated and then quantified by UV absorbance on a Nanodrop 2000c. Using the deep immunoSEQ assay, multiplex PCR amplified TCR CDR3 regions from genomic DNA. Extracted genomic DNA from each cell subset was spread evenly across all wells of several immunoSEQ 96-well plates, with each plate serving as a replicate. Each replicate PCR for sorted subsets received about 200 ng genomic DNA, equal to around 32,000 T cell genomes. The purified libraries were quantified using a Qubit 3.0 fluorometer, sized with a Bioanalyzer 2100, and then quantified again using the KAPA Library Quantification kit. Every immunoSEQ 96-well plate was sequenced on a separate single-read 150-cycle Illumina NextSeq 550 flow cell. Turning to the authors' computational methods: Because the immunoSEQ output held only junctional sequences and lacked quality scores, the filtering could not match the filtering applied to full-length reads. To assign V/J genes and CDR3, sequences were annotated against IMGT germline references using PyIR, a Python wrapper for IgBLAST v1.9. Reads were filtered out if the reads had weak V/J assignments (E-value above 1e-6), no CDR3, stop codons, out-of-frame junctions, or ambiguous translated residues. A V3J clonotype was defined by an identical inferred V gene, J gene, and CDR3 amino acid sequence. Percentage overlap between repertoires was calculated by dividing the number of shared unique clonotypes by the size of the smaller repertoire. Three approaches were used to assess repertoire richness: RTK rarefaction, the Chao1 estimator, and Recon v2.1 estimates of unobserved clonotypes. OLGA was used to compute generation probabilities for all TCRbeta clonotypes that the gDNA method yielded from several donors. In TCRdb, the immuneACCESS table is reduced to in-frame sequences with V and J assigned. These tables do not hold every clone; where another copy was compared, an unresolved V gene accounts for under half, and the others remain unexplained. The V and J calls and the clone size are those of that table, but D and trimming were determined from the DNA. This sample lists around 700,000 clones; around three quarters were detected once. The ten biggest clones cover about 1.8% of the sample.

This clonotype was sampled from a woman in her thirties in good health. The V and J segments used are TRBV11-2 and TRBJ2-1; the best D guess is TRBD1, with 5 bases matching. Specimen: memory CD4+ T cells sorted from blood. Interpreted using the paper, the cell subset or site label stands for: CD45RA-negative fraction. The CDR3 in this case is CASSLAPGLGNEQFF. Read as DNA, the sequence is TGTGCCAGCAGCTTAGCTCCAGGGCTGGGGAATGAGCAGTTCTTC.